This T cell receptor (beta chain) is drawn from a study of T cell responses to AZD1222 COVID-19 vaccine. Per the germline V gene, CDR1 is MNHEY and CDR2 is SMNVEV (reference sequence). V was shortened by 3 bases and J by 2 bases, with 12 bases between the two germline ends. The CDR3 runs to 15 residues. The method was immunoSEQ multiplex PCR; TCRdb's version includes in-frame clones alone and lacks a portion of them. This table holds roughly 130,000 clones, around 85% found once. The material was peripheral blood, obtained on day 0 of AZD1222 vaccination. The chain combines TRBV27 with TRBJ2-3; D may correspond to TRBD1 or TRBD2 (5 bases each). The TCR sequence derives from an adult in good health. The CDR3 region is CASSLGRLVTDTQYF. DNA of the CDR3: TGTGCCAGCAGTTTGGGACGGCTCGTCACAGATACGCAGTATTTT.